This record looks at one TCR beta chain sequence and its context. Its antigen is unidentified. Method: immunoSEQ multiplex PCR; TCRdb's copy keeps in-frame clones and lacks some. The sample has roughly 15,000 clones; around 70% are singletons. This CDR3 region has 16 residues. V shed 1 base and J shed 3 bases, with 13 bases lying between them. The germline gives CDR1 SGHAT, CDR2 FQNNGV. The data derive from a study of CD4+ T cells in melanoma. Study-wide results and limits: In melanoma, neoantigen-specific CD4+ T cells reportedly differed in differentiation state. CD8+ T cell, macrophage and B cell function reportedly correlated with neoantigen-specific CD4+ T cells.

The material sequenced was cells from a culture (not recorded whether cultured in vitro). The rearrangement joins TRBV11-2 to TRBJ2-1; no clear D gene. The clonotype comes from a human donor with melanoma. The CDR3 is CASSLGGATNYNEQFF. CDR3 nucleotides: TGTGCCAGCAGCTTAGGAGGCGCAACCAACTACAATGAGCAGTTCTTC.